This passage covers 25 T cell receptor beta chains from one sample sequenced in a study of shared T cell receptors in the human thymus. Clones were sequenced by immunoSEQ multiplex PCR, and TCRdb holds only the in-frame ones, with some missing. The sample lists roughly 410,000 clones; approximately 95% were seen once. Sequencing was carried out using thymocytes. The receptors stem from a human donor.

The chain employs TRBV4-3 and TRBJ2-1; D possibly corresponds to TRBD2 (6 bases). Trimming took off 0 bases at V and 2 bases at J, with 17 bases between the two ends. CDR3 length: 18 residues. Per germline, CDR1 LGHNA and CDR2 YSLEER. The CDR3 spells CASSQDPGRAGTYNEQFF. CDR3 in DNA: TGCGCCAGCAGCCAAGACCCTGGGCGGGCGGGAACCTACAATGAGCAGTTCTTC.

V gene TRBV2 combines with J gene TRBJ1-3; unclear D gene. The CDR3 spans 16 residues. Germline loops: CDR1 SNHLY, CDR2 FYNNEI. V was shortened by 3 bases and J by 0 bases, with 12 bases between the two germline ends. The CDR3: CASSDGPFDSGNTIYF. The CDR3 DNA follows: TGTGCCAGCAGTGATGGCCCCTTCGACTCTGGAAACACCATATATTTT.

V usage is TRBV27 and J usage is TRBJ2-1; D assignment may be TRBD1 or TRBD2 (5 bases each). V was cut by 11 bases and J by 0 bases, with 8 bases left in between. The CDR3 has 12 residues. Germline V lookup: CDR1 MNHEY, CDR2 SMNVEV (reference sequence). The CDR3 reads CASGSSYNEQFF. The CDR3 DNA reads TGTGCCTCAGGGAGCTCCTACAATGAGCAGTTCTTC.

This chain uses TRBV9 with TRBJ2-7; no reliable D call. V lost 0 bases to trimming and J lost 0 bases, with 10 bases between them. The CDR3 length is 15 residues. Germline V lookup: CDR1 SGDLS, CDR2 YYNGEE. The CDR3 reads CASSVAHGFSYEQYF. The CDR3 DNA sequence: TGTGCCAGCAGCGTAGCTCATGGATTCTCCTACGAGCAGTACTTC. Together with reference TRBV9 and TRBJ2-7, the CDR3 gives the full variable domain: DSGVTQTPKHLITATGQRVTLRCSPRSGDLSVYWYQQSLDQGLQFLIQYYNGEERAKGNILERFSAQQFPDLHSELNLSSLELGDSALYFCASSVAHGFSYEQYFGPGTRLTVT.

J is TRBJ1-6 and V is TRBV9; 10 positions agree with TRBD1. There are 15 residues in the CDR3. Germline V gives CDR1 SGDLS, CDR2 YYNGEE. V was pared by 6 bases and J by 7 bases, with 7 bases of the junction left unmatched. The CDR3 DNA reads as TGTGCCAGCACCCCCGACAGGGGGCACAATTCACCCCTCCACTTT. Translating gives CASTPDRGHNSPLHF.

This chain links TRBV27 with TRBJ2-3; 10 bases agree with TRBD2. J lost 3 bases, V lost 8 bases, and 8 bases had no gene match. CDR3 length: 15 residues. Germline CDR1 and CDR2: MNHEY and SMNVEV (reference sequence). CDR3 sequence: CASRSLAGRTDTQYF. The CDR3 region has the DNA TGTGCCAGCCGATCACTAGCGGGAAGAACAGATACGCAGTATTTT.

The genes are TRBV10-3 and TRBJ1-4; 9 nucleotides match TRBD1. The CDR3 is 16 amino acids. Per the germline V gene, CDR1 is ENHRY and CDR2 is SYGVKD. V lost 5 bases to trimming and J lost 1 base; unmatched junction nucleotides: 5. The CDR3 protein is CAISSGQGLTNEKLFF. CDR3 sequence (DNA): TGTGCCATCAGTTCGGGACAGGGTTTAACTAATGAAAAACTGTTTTTT.

The rearrangement links TRBV7-9 to TRBJ2-7; D is unresolved. CDR3 length: 15 residues. Looked up from germline, CDR1 is SEHNR and CDR2 is FQNEAQ (reference sequence). Trimming shortened V by 1 base and J by 1 base, and 11 bases separated the two germline ends. CDR3 in amino acids: CASSLEAGESYEQYF. CDR3 DNA sequence: TGTGCCAGCAGCTTAGAGGCAGGAGAATCCTACGAGCAGTACTTC.

The V and J genes are TRBV27 and TRBJ2-3; 9 bases fit TRBD1. The CDR3 extends over 17 amino acids. From germline, CDR1 is MNHEY and CDR2 SMNVEV (reference sequence). The V and J ends lost 3 bases and 1 base, in that order; junction bases with no gene match: 8. The CDR3 DNA follows: TGTGCCAGCAGTTTCCCCGGACAGGGGTGGGGCACAGATACGCAGTATTTT. This sequence encodes CASSFPGQGWGTDTQYF.

The V and J genes are TRBV6-6 and TRBJ2-1; 11 bases align to TRBD2. Germline CDR1 reads MNHNY; CDR2 reads SVGAGI (reference sequence). The CDR3 is 15 residues long. With 6 bases clipped from V and 4 bases from J, the junction kept 5 bases outside the gene matches. The CDR3 loop reads CASRIGTSGYNEQFF. DNA of the CDR3: TGTGCCAGCAGAATCGGGACTAGCGGTTACAATGAGCAGTTCTTC.

The chain carries TRBV5-1 and TRBJ1-1; D is unresolved. This CDR3 has 12 amino acids. V was trimmed by 0 bases and J by 3 bases, leaving 3 bases between them. Germline V CDR1 and CDR2: SGHRS, YFSETQ. CDR3 protein: CASSLGHTEAFF. The CDR3 DNA is TGCGCCAGCAGCTTGGGACACACTGAAGCTTTCTTT.

V gene TRBV11-3 combines with J gene TRBJ2-1, with TRBD2 matching 8 bases. The germline gives CDR1 SGHNT, CDR2 YENEEA. The V and J ends lost 2 bases and 8 bases, in that order; junction bases with no gene match: 5. The CDR3 totals 14 residues. The CDR3 nucleotides read TGTGCCAGCAGCTTAAGCGGGAGAGGGGATGAGCAGTTCTTC. It specifies CASSLSGRGDEQFF.

This chain joins TRBV12-5 and TRBJ1-1; D ambiguous. Trimming shortened V by 6 bases and J by 3 bases, and 17 bases separated the two germline ends. From germline, CDR1 is LGHNT and CDR2 FRNRAP. The CDR3 sequence is 15 residues long. The CDR3 DNA reads TGTGCTAGTGGGAATCCCAGCCGCGAACACACTGAAGCTTTCTTT. The encoded protein is CASGNPSREHTEAFF.

V is TRBV27 and J is TRBJ2-1; D is perhaps TRBD1 (6 bases). CDR1 is MNHEY, CDR2 SMNVEV, per germline (reference sequence). The ends were cut back, 1 base at V and 0 bases at J, with 16 bases in the middle. The CDR3 covers 18 residues. CDR3 bases: TGTGCCAGCAGTTTATTCCCTGGGACATCGAGCTCCTACAATGAGCAGTTCTTC. Amino acids: CASSLFPGTSSSYNEQFF.

The J gene is TRBJ2-7, the V gene TRBV2; weak D call: TRBD1 (6 bases). The germline CDR1 and CDR2 sequences are SNHLY and FYNNEI. V lost 2 bases and J lost 1, with 12 bases in between. This CDR3 has 15 residues. In DNA, the CDR3 is TGTGCCAGCAGTGAACTCCTCGGGACATCCTACGAGCAGTACTTC. This sequence encodes CASSELLGTSYEQYF.

The CDR3 DNA is TGTGCCAGCAGCTCCACAAACCCCTCTGGAAACACCATATATTTT. It specifies CASSSTNPSGNTIYF. This chain joins TRBV11-2 and TRBJ1-3, with D unresolved. The CDR3 has 15 residues. V lost 4 bases, J lost 0 bases, and 10 bases lay in between. Germline CDR1 and CDR2: SGHAT and FQNNGV.

The V gene is TRBV29-1, the J gene TRBJ1-5; D call uncertain. This CDR3 comprises 10 residues. V lost 3 bases, J lost 7 bases, and 4 bases lay in between. CDR1 is SQVTM, CDR2 ANQGSEA, per germline. DNA of the CDR3: TGCAGCGTTGAGAGACAGCCCCAGCATTTT. As protein: CSVERQPQHF.

V gene TRBV30 combines with J gene TRBJ2-1, with D possibly being TRBD1 or TRBD2 (5 bases each). In germline, CDR1 is GTSNPN, CDR2 SVGIG (reference sequence). V lost 0 bases, J lost 2 bases, and 14 bases lay in between. This CDR3 has 16 residues. This chain's CDR3 is CAWSVHGAITYNEQFF. In DNA, the CDR3 is TGTGCCTGGAGTGTCCACGGGGCTATAACCTACAATGAGCAGTTCTTC.

The chain is built from TRBV11-3 and TRBJ2-4, with 12 bases matching TRBD2. In germline, CDR1 is SGHNT, CDR2 YENEEA. This CDR3 contains 19 residues. V was pared by 2 bases and J by 3 bases, with 11 bases of the junction left unmatched. DNA for the CDR3: TGTGCCAGCAGCTTAAGGCCTAGCGGGAGGGCCGTGGTCAAAAACATTCAGTACTTC. Its translation: CASSLRPSGRAVVKNIQYF.

J is TRBJ2-7 and V is TRBV5-1; maybe TRBD1 (6 bases). V was shortened by 4 bases and J by 3 bases, with 14 bases between the two germline ends. CDR3 size: 14 residues. Germline CDR1 SGHRS, CDR2 YFSETQ. CDR3 loop: CASSPGDISYEQYF. The CDR3 bases are TGCGCCAGCAGCCCCGGGGACATCAGCTACGAGCAGTACTTC.

The chain uses TRBV20-1 and TRBJ2-1; D not certain. This CDR3 is built from 11 residues. Germline V lookup: CDR1 DFQATT, CDR2 SNEGSKA (reference sequence). CDR3: CSDLGLYEQFF. CDR3 DNA sequence: TGCAGCGACTTGGGTCTCTATGAGCAGTTCTTC.

The V call is TRBV9, the J call TRBJ2-3; D remains unclear. The CDR3 is 13 amino acids. The V end lost 4 bases, the J end lost 6 bases, and 12 bases lay between the germline ends. The germline gives CDR1 SGDLS, CDR2 YYNGEE. DNA of the CDR3: TGTGCCAGCAGCCCCCCGACCAGGGATACGCAGTATTTT. This sequence encodes CASSPPTRDTQYF.

The chain couples TRBV5-6 to TRBJ1-1; D is unclear. CDR3 size: 15 residues. The germline V gene encodes CDR1 SGHDT and CDR2 YYEEEE. V was clipped by 4 bases and J by 1 base, with 14 bases between them. The CDR3 DNA reads TGTGCCAGCAGCCCCGCTCTTTGGGGGAACACTGAAGCTTTCTTT. Protein sequence: CASSPALWGNTEAFF.

The chain carries TRBV5-5 and TRBJ1-1, with TRBD1 as a possible D gene (6 bases). Germline values: CDR1 SGHKS, CDR2 YYEKEE (reference sequence). The CDR3 loop spans 14 amino acids. Trimming removed 3 bases at V and 7 bases at J, with 16 bases between. As DNA, the CDR3 is TGTGCCAGCAGCTGGACAGAGGGACGGGATGAAGCTTTCTTT. Translated: CASSWTEGRDEAFF.

This clone occurred once. The chain carries TRBV19 and TRBJ2-5, with D hard to call. The CDR3 is made up of 8 amino acids. Germline CDR1 reads LNHDA; CDR2 reads SQIVND (reference sequence). The V and J ends lost 6 bases and 11 bases respectively, with 4 bases between them. This CDR3 reads CASSNQYF. CDR3 nucleotide sequence: TGTGCCAGTAGCAATCAGTACTTC.